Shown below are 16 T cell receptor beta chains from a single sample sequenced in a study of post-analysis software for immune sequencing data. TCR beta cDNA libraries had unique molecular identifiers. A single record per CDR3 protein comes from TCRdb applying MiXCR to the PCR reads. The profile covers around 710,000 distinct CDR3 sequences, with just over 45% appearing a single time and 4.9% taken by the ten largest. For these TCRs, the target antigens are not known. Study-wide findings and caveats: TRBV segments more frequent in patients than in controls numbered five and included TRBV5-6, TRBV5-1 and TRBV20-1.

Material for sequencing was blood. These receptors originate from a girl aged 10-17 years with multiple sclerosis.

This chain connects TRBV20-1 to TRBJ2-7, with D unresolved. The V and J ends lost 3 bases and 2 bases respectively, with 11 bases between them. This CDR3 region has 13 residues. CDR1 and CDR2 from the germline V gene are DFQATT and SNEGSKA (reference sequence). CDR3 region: CSARRQDTYEQYF. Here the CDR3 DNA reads TGCAGTGCTAGGAGGCAGGATACCTACGAGCAGTACTTC.

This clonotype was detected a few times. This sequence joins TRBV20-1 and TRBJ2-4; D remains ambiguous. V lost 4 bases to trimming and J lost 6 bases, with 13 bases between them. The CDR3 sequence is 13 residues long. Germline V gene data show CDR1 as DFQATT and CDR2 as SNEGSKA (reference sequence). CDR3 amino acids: CSANGPVGNIQYF. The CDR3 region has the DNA TGCAGTGCTAATGGGCCAGTGGGAAACATTCAGTACTTC.

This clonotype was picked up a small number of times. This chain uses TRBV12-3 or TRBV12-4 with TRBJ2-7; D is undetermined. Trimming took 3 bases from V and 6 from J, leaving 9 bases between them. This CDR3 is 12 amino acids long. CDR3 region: CASSFWVFEQYF. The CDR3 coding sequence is TGTGCCAGCAGTTTTTGGGTTTTCGAGCAGTACTTC.

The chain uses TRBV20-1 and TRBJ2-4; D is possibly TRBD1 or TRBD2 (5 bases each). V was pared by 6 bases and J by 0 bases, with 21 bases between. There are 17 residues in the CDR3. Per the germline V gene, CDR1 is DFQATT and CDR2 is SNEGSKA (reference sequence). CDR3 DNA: TGCAGTGCCCACCCGGGACCGGCGAGACTAGCCAAAAACATTCAGTACTTC. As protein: CSAHPGPARLAKNIQYF.

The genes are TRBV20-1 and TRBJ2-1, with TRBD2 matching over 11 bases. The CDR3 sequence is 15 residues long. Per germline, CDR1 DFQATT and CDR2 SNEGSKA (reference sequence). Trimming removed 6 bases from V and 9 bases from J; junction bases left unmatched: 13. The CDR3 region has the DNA TGCAGTGCCACGGTCCTTAGCGGGAGGGCCGTTGAGCAGTTCTTC. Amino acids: CSATVLSGRAVEQFF.

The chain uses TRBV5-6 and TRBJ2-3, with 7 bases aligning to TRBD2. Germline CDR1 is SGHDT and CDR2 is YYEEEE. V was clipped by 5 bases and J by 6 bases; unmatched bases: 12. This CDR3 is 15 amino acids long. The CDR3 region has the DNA TGTGCCAGCAGAGGACTAGACGCCCTTAGGGATACGCAGTATTTT. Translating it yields CASRGLDALRDTQYF. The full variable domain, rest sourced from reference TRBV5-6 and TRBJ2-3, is DAGVTQSPTHLIKTRGQQVTLRCSPKSGHDTVSWYQQALGQGPQFIFQYYEEEERQRGNFPDRFSGHQFPNYSSELNVNALLLGDSALYLCASRGLDALRDTQYFGPGTRLTVL.

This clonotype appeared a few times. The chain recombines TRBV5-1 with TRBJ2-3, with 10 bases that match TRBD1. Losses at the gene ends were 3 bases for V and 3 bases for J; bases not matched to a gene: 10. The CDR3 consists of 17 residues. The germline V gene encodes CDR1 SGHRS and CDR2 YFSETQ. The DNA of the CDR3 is TGCGCCAGCAGCTCGTGGGACAGGGGAAGTGAAACAGATACGCAGTATTTT. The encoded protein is CASSSWDRGSETDTQYF.

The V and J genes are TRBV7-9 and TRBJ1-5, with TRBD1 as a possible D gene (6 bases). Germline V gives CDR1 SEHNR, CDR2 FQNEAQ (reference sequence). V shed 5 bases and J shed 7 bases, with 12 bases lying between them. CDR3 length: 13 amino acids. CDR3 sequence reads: CASSPRTVQPQHF. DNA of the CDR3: TGTGCCAGCAGCCCCCGGACAGTACAGCCCCAGCATTTT.

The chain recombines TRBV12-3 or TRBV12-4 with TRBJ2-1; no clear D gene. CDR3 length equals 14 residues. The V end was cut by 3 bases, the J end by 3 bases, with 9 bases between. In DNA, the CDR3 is TGTGCCAGCAGTTTGTCCATGAGCTACAATGAGCAGTTCTTC. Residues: CASSLSMSYNEQFF.

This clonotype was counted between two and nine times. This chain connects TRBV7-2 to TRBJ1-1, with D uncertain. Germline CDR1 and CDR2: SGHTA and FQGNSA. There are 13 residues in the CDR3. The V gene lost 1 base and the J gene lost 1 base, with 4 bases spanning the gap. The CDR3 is CASSLVRNTEAFF. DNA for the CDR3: TGTGCCAGCAGCTTAGTTAGGAACACTGAAGCTTTCTTT.

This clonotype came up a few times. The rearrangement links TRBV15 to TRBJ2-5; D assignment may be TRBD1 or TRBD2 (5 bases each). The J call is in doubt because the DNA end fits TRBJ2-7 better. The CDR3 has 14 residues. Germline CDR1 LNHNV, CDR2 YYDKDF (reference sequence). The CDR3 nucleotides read TGTGCCACCAGCAGAGACAGGGAGCGCTACGAGCAGTACTTC. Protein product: CATSRDRERYEQYF.

Written as DNA, the CDR3 is TGTGCCAGCTCACCGAACTCAGGGGTGGGAAGCACTGAAGCTTTCTTT. Translated: CASSPNSGVGSTEAFF. The chain has TRBV18 and TRBJ1-1; D perhaps matches TRBD1 (6 bases). V was pared by 3 bases and J by 4 bases, with 18 bases between. This CDR3 spans 16 amino acids. Looked up from germline, CDR1 is KGHSH and CDR2 is LQKENI.

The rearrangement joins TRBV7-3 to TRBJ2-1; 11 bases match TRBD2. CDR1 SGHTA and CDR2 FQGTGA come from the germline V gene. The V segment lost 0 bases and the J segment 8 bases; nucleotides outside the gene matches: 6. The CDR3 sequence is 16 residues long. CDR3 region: CASSLTFTSGSYEQFF. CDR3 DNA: TGTGCCAGCAGCTTAACTTTCACTAGCGGGAGCTATGAGCAGTTCTTC.

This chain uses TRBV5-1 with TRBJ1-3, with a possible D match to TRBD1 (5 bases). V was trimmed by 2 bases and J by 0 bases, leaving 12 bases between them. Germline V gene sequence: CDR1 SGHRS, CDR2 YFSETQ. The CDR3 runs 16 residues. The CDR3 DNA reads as TGCGCCAGCAGCTTCGGGGGAGGCGTCTCTGGAAACACCATATATTTT. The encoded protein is CASSFGGGVSGNTIYF.

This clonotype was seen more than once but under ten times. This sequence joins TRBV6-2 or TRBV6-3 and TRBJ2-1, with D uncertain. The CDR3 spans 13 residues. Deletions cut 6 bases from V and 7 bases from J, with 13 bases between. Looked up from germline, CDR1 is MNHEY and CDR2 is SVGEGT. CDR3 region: CASRVIGGNEQFF. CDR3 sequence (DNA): TGTGCCAGCAGAGTAATAGGTGGGAATGAGCAGTTCTTC.

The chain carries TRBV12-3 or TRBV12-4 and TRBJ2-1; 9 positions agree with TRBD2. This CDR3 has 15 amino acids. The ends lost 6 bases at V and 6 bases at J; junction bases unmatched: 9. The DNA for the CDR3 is TGTGCCAGCAGACTAAGCGGGGGGCCCCTCAATGAGCAGTTCTTC. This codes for CASRLSGGPLNEQFF.